This T cell receptor beta chain was obtained from a study of blood T cell repertoires in COVID-19. For the study at large: Sites across the United States, Italy and Spain contributed samples from acute and convalescent COVID-19. Nucleic acid was either cDNA or gDNA, and it came from T cells, B-cell-depleted T cells, or PBMCs.

Original processing notes: Amplification with reference gene primers provided the estimates of nucleated cell counts. Method: immunoSEQ multiplex PCR; TCRdb's copy keeps in-frame clones and lacks some. Clonal size and the V and J genes are those of that table, whereas D and trimming came from the DNA. The sample lists about 81,000 clones, 91% occurring once. Germline values: CDR1 LNHNV, CDR2 YYDKDF (reference sequence). V lost 3 bases to trimming and J lost 0 bases; unmatched junction nucleotides: 5. CDR3 length: 16 residues. The sample comprised peripheral blood. The source of this sequence is a woman in her forties or fifties in a cohort sampled during active COVID-19. This rearrangement joins TRBV15 to TRBJ2-4; TRBD1 matches at 7 bases. This CDR3 is CATSRGDRLAKNIQYF. CDR3 DNA sequence: TGTGCCACCAGCAGGGGGGACAGACTAGCCAAAAACATTCAGTACTTC.